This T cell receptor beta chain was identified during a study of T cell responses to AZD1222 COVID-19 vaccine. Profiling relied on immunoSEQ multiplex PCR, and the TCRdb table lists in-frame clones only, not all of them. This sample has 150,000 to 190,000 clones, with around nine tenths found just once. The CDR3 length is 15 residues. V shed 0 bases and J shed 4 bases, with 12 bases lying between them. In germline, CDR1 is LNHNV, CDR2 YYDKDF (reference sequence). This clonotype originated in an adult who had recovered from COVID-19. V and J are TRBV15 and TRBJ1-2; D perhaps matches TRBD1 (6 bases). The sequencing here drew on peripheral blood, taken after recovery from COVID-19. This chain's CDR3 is CATSRDRGVGYGYTF. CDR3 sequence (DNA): TGTGCCACCAGCAGAGACAGGGGCGTAGGCTATGGCTACACCTTC.